A single sample is the source of the 10 T cell receptor beta chains below, sequenced in a study of CXCR3-negative and CXCR3-positive naive CD8 T cells. The study made its TRB cDNA libraries by 5' RACE, adding UMI labels. TCRdb reprocessed the 5' RACE reads and keeps a single row for each CDR3 protein, giving no DNA. This sample's clone table lists fewer than 55,000 distinct CDR3 sequences. Sample: naive CXCR3- CD8+ T cells from blood. Subset given: CD45RO-CCR7+CD27+CD95- naive CD8+ T cells lacking CXCR3 (TNR3-). All receptors derive from a human donor in good health. Some clones in this sample may be carry-over from other donors' samples.

This chain joins TRBV5-1 and TRBJ1-1; TCRdb's D gene call, TRBD1, goes unchecked for lack of DNA. The germline CDR1 and CDR2 sequences are SGHRS and YFSETQ. The CDR3 is 15 amino acids. The chain's CDR3 is CASSLAGAENTEAFF. The full variable domain, in which reference TRBV5-1 and TRBJ1-1 provide the parts outside the CDR3, is KAGVTQTPRYLIKTRGQQVTLSCSPISGHRSVSWYQQTPGQGLQFLFEYFSETQRNKGNFPGRFSGRQFSNSRSEMNVSTLELGDSALYLCASSLAGAENTEAFFGQGTRLTVV.

By frequency, this clonotype registers medium-sized (0.01 to 0.1%). This chain joins TRBV27 and TRBJ1-5; TCRdb lists TRBD1, though no DNA is available to test this call. Germline assignment: CDR1 MNHEY and CDR2 SMNVEV (reference sequence). The CDR3 loop spans 14 amino acids. The CDR3 sequence is CASSLSGVGQPQHF.

The gene calls are TRBV19 and TRBJ2-1; lacking DNA, the TRBD1 call made by TCRdb goes unchecked. The CDR3 is 13 amino acids. Germline V gene data show CDR1 as LNHDA and CDR2 as SQIVND (reference sequence). The CDR3 loop is CASSIRGGHEQFF.

The rearrangement links TRBV6-2 or TRBV6-3 to TRBJ2-7. Germline V gives CDR1 MNHEY, CDR2 SVGEGT. This CDR3 is built from 13 residues. The CDR3 sequence: CASSYASTYEQYF.

CDR3 sequence reads: CSATPHSHEQFF. The chain is built from TRBV29-1 and TRBJ2-1; TCRdb designates TRBD1, a call that cannot be tested without DNA. The CDR3 extends over 12 amino acids. In germline, CDR1 is SQVTM, CDR2 ANQGSEA.

The CDR3 protein is CASSLRGLTYEQYF. The chain recombines TRBV28 with TRBJ2-7; TCRdb proposes TRBD1, but this gene call is untestable without DNA. This CDR3 region has 14 residues. Per the germline V gene, CDR1 is MDHEN and CDR2 is SYDVKM.

The J gene is TRBJ2-7, the V gene TRBV4-3; with no DNA, the TCRdb D assignment of TRBD2 cannot be verified. This CDR3 spans 13 amino acids. Germline assignment: CDR1 LGHNA and CDR2 YSLEER. This CDR3 is CASSQEGWEQQYF.

This CDR3 is CASSHGRPYNEQFF. The chain has TRBV14 and TRBJ2-1. CDR3 size: 14 residues. Germline CDR1 SGHDN, CDR2 FVKESK.

The rearrangement uses TRBV27 and TRBJ2-2; the D gene TCRdb calls, TRBD1, cannot be checked with no DNA. Germline V gene lookup returns CDR1 MNHEY and CDR2 SMNVEV (reference sequence). This CDR3 comprises 15 residues. CDR3 in amino acids: CASSSGGAFIRELFF.

The J gene is TRBJ2-1, the V gene TRBV4-1; TCRdb designates TRBD2, a call that cannot be tested without DNA. There are 13 residues in the CDR3. Looked up from germline, CDR1 is MGHRA and CDR2 is YSYEKL. This CDR3 reads CASSRDSHNEQFF.